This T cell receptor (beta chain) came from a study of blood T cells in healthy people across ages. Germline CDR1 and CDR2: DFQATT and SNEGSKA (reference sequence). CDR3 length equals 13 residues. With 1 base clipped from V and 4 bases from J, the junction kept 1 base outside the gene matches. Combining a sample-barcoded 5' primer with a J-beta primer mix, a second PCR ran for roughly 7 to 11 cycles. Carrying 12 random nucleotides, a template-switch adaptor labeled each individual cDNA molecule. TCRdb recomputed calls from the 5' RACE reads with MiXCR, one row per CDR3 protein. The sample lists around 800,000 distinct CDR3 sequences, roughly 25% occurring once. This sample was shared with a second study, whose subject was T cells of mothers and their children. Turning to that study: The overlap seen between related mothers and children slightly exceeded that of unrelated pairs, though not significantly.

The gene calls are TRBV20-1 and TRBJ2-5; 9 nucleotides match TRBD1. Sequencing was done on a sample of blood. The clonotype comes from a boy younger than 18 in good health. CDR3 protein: CSARAGQGETQYF. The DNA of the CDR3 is TGCAGTGCTAGAGCGGGACAGGGAGAGACCCAGTACTTC.